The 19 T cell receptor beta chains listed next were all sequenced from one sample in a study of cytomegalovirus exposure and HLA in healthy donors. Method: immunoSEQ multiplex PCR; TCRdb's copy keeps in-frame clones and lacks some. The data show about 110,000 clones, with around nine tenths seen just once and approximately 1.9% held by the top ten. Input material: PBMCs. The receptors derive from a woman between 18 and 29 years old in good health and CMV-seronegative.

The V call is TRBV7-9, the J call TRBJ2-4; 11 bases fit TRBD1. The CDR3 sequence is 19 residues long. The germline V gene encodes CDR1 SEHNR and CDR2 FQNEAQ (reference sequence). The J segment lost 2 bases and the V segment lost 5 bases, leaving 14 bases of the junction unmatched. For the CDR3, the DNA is TGTGCCAGCAGCGTAGGATATTATGGGACAGGGGGATCCAAAAACATTCAGTACTTC. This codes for CASSVGYYGTGGSKNIQYF.

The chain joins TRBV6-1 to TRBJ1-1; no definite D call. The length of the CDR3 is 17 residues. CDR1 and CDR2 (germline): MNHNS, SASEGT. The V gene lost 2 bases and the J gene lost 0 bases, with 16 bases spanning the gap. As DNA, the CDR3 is TGTGCCAGCAGTGAAAGGCGGCAGTTGACGATGAACACTGAAGCTTTCTTT. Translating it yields CASSERRQLTMNTEAFF.

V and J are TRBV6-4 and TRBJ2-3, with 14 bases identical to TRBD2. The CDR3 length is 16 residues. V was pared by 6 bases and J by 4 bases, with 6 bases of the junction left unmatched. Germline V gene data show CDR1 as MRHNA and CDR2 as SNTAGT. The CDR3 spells CASSATTSGGADTQYF. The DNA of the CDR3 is TGTGCCAGCAGCGCCACGACTAGCGGGGGGGCAGATACGCAGTATTTT.

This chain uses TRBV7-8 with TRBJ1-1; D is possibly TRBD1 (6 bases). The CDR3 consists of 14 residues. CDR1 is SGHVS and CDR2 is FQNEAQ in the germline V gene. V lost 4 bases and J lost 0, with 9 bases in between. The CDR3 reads CASSYRAMNTEAFF. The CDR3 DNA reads TGTGCCAGCAGCTACAGGGCAATGAACACTGAAGCTTTCTTT.

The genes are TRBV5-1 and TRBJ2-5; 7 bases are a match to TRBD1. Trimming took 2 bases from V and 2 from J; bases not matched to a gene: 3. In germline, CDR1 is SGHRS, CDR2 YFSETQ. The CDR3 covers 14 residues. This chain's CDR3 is CASSLQGLQETQYF. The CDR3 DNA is TGCGCCAGCAGCTTACAGGGGTTACAAGAGACCCAGTACTTC.

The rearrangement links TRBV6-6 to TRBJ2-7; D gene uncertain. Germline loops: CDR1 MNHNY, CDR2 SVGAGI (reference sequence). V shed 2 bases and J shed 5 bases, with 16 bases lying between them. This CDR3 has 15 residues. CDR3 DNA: TGTGCCAGCAGTTACCCCCAGAGTCATACTAACGAGCAGTACTTC. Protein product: CASSYPQSHTNEQYF.

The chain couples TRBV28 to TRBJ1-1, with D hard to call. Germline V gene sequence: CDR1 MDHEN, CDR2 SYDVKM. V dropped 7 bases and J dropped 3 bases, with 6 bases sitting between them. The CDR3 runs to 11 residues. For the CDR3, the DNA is TGTGCCAGCACGAGGGACACTGAAGCTTTCTTT. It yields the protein CASTRDTEAFF.

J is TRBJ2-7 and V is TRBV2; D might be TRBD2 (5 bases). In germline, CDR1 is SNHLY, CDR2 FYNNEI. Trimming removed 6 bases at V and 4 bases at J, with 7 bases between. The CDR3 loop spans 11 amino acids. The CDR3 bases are TGTGCCAGCAGACGGGGTTACGAGCAGTACTTC. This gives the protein CASRRGYEQYF. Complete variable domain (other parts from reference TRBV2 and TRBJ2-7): EPEVTQTPSHQVTQMGQEVILRCVPISNHLYFYWYRQILGQKVEFLVSFYNNEISEKSEIFDDQFSVERPDGSNFTLKIRSTKLEDSAMYFCASRRGYEQYFGPGTRLTVT.

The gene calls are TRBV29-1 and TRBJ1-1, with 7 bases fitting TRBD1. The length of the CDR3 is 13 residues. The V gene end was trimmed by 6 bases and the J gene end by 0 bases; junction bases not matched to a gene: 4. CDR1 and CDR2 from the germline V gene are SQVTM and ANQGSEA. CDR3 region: CSVNQGVNTEAFF. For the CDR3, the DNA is TGCAGCGTGAACCAGGGGGTGAACACTGAAGCTTTCTTT.

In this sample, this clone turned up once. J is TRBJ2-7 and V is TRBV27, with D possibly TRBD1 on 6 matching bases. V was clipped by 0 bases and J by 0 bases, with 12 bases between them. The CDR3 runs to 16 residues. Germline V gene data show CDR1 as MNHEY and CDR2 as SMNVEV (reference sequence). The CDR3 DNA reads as TGTGCCAGCAGTTTATCGATCAGGGGACCCTCCTACGAGCAGTACTTC. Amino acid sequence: CASSLSIRGPSYEQYF.

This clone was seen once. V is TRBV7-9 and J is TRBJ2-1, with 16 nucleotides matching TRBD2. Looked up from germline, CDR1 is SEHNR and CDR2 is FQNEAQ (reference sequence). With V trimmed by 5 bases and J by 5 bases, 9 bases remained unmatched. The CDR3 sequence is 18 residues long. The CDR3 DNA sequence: TGTGCCAGCAGCGACGGGACTAGCGGGGGGGTAGTAGACAATGAGCAGTTCTTC. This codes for CASSDGTSGGVVDNEQFF.

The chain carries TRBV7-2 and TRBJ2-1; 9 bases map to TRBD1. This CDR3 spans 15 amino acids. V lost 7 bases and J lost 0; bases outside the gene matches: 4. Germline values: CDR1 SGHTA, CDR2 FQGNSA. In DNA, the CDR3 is TGTGCCAGCAAAAGACAGGGGGGCTCCTACAATGAGCAGTTCTTC. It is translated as CASKRQGGSYNEQFF.

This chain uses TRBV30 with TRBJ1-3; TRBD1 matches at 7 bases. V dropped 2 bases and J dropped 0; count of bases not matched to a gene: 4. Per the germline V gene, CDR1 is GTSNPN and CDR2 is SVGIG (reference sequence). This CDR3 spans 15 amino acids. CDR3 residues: CAWSHRGFSGNTIYF. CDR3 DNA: TGTGCCTGGAGTCACAGGGGCTTCTCTGGAAACACCATATATTTT.

DNA for the CDR3: TGTGCCAACCGGGGGGTGGGATATGGCTACACCTTC. Its translation: CANRGVGYGYTF. This chain uses TRBV28 with TRBJ1-2; possibly TRBD1 for D (5 bases). The CDR3 loop spans 12 amino acids. Looked up from germline, CDR1 is MDHEN and CDR2 is SYDVKM. Trimming cost V 10 bases and J 5 bases, with 14 bases left between them.

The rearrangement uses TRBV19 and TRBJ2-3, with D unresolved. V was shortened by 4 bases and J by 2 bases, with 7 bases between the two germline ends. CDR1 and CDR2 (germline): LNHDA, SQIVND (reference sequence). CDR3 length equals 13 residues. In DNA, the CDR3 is TGTGCCAGTAGTAGGCGGTACACAGATACGCAGTATTTT. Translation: CASSRRYTDTQYF.

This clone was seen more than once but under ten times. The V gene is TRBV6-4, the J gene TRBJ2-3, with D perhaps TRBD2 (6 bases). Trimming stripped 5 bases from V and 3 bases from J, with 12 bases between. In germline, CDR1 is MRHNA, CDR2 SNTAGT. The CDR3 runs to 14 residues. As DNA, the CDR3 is TGTGCCAGCAGTCCAGGGACTGAAACAGATACGCAGTATTTT. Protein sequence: CASSPGTETDTQYF.

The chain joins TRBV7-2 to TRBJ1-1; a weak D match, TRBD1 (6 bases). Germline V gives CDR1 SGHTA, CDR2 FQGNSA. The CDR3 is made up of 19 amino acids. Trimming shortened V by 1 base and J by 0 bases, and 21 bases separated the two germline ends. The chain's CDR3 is CASSLVPGGKQWVNTEAFF. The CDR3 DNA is TGTGCCAGCAGCTTAGTCCCTGGGGGCAAACAGTGGGTGAACACTGAAGCTTTCTTT.

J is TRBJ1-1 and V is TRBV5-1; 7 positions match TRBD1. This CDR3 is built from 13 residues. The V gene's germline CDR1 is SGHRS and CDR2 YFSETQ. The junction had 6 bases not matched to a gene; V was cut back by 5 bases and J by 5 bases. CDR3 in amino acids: CASRYRGQTEAFF. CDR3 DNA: TGCGCCAGCAGATACAGGGGACAAACTGAAGCTTTCTTT.

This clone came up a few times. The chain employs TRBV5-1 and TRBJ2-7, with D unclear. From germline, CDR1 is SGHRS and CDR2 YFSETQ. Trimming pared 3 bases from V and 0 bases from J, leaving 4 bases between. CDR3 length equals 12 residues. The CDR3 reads CASSSSSYEQYF. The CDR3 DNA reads TGCGCCAGCAGCTCTAGCTCCTACGAGCAGTACTTC. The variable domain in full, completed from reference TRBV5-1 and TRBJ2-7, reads KAGVTQTPRYLIKTRGQQVTLSCSPISGHRSVSWYQQTPGQGLQFLFEYFSETQRNKGNFPGRFSGRQFSNSRSEMNVSTLELGDSALYLCASSSSSYEQYFGPGTRLTVT.